This T cell receptor beta chain was sequenced in a study of long-term antiretroviral therapy in people with HIV. Study-level results: Dominating the repertoire at all time points were the clones that expanded before ART.

With survey level as its setting, the immunoSEQ assay was v3.0. Only in-frame clones appear in the TCRdb table, and some are missing; sequencing was by immunoSEQ multiplex PCR. The table records 25,000 to 30,000 clones, about 93% of them present only once. A note on this clone: Its target is unknown.

Per germline, CDR1 SGHRS and CDR2 YFSETQ. V lost 0 bases and J lost 4; bases outside the gene matches: 6. The CDR3 has 15 amino acids. Sequences were derived from unsorted PBMCs, sampled roughly 6.3 years after starting antiretroviral therapy. The clonotype originates from a woman aged 40 to 55 with HIV. V usage is TRBV5-1 and J usage is TRBJ1-2; 7 positions agree with TRBD1. CDR3 bases: TGCGCCAGCAGCTTGGATACAGGGGAAATCTATGGCTACACCTTC. It yields the protein CASSLDTGEIYGYTF.